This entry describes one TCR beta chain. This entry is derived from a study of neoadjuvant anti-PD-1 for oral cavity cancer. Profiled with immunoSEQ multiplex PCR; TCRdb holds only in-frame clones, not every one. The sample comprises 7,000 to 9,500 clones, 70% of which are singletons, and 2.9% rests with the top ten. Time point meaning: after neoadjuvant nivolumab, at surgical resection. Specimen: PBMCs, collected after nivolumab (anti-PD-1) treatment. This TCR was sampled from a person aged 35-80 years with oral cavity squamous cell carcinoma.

CDR3 loop: CASSTGIVGNTIYF. The DNA for the CDR3 is TGTGCCAGCAGTACAGGGATTGTAGGAAACACCATATATTTT. The chain couples TRBV6-1 to TRBJ1-3, with a possible D match to TRBD1 (6 bases). The length of the CDR3 is 14 residues. The germline V and J ends were trimmed by 5 bases and 4 bases, with 12 bases remaining between them. Germline CDR1 and CDR2: MNHNS and SASEGT.